These T cell receptor beta chains were read from a single sample in a study of blood T cell repertoires in COVID-19. Repertoires were generated with immunoSEQ multiplex PCR, while TCRdb's copy carries only in-frame clones and drops some. The sample lists about 250,000 clones, 70% to 90% seen once, with about 3% in the top ten. The specimen was peripheral blood. Receptors were obtained from a man aged 18 to 29 with active or convalescent COVID-19. Each CDR3 is given with its conserved first and last residue. The order of the fields is J gene, V gene, D gene, clone size, CDR3 DNA, CDR3 protein. D genes are given only for firm matches. Clone size is not always given. Where it is, it says once, few, many or a class for expanded clones.

j_call: TRBJ1-4; v_call: TRBV2; d_call: NA; clone_size: NA; cdr3_nt: TGTGCCAGCAGGCTAACCTCGGGGGAAAAACTGTTTTTT; cdr3_aa: CASRLTSGEKLFF
j_call: TRBJ1-1; v_call: TRBV7-6; d_call: NA; clone_size: NA; cdr3_nt: TGTGCCAGCAGCTTAGCGTCAAGGAGGTCCACTGAAGCTTTCTTT; cdr3_aa: CASSLASRRSTEAFF
j_call: TRBJ2-1; v_call: TRBV6-5; d_call: NA; clone_size: NA; cdr3_nt: TGTGCCACAACCTACAATGAGCAGTTCTTC; cdr3_aa: CATTYNEQFF
j_call: TRBJ1-2; v_call: TRBV6-5; d_call: NA; clone_size: NA; cdr3_nt: TGTGCCAGCAGTTACTCGGGCCCCACAGGAGGGTACACCTTC; cdr3_aa: CASSYSGPTGGYTF
j_call: TRBJ1-4; v_call: TRBV7-9; d_call: NA; clone_size: NA; cdr3_nt: TGTGCCAGCAGCGAATCCGGACTACTGTTTTTT; cdr3_aa: CASSESGLLFF
j_call: TRBJ2-3; v_call: TRBV9; d_call: TRBD1; clone_size: NA; cdr3_nt: TGTGCCAGCAGAGAGGGGGCTTGGACAGATACGCAGTATTTT; cdr3_aa: CASREGAWTDTQYF
j_call: TRBJ2-5; v_call: TRBV7-2; d_call: NA; clone_size: NA; cdr3_nt: TGTGCCAGCAGCTGGGACATAGGGACCCAGTACTTC; cdr3_aa: CASSWDIGTQYF
j_call: TRBJ1-4; v_call: TRBV2; d_call: TRBD1; clone_size: once; cdr3_nt: TGTGCCAGCAGTGTCCGACAGGGTTTGGAAAAACTGTTTTTT; cdr3_aa: CASSVRQGLEKLFF
j_call: TRBJ1-1; v_call: TRBV9; d_call: TRBD1; clone_size: NA; cdr3_nt: TGTGCCAGCAGCCAAACGACAGGGGACGGAGCTTTCTTT; cdr3_aa: CASSQTTGDGAFF
j_call: TRBJ1-2; v_call: TRBV6-5; d_call: TRBD1; clone_size: NA; cdr3_nt: TGTGCCAGCAGTTACCTGATGACAGGGGGAAGCTATGGCTACACCTTC; cdr3_aa: CASSYLMTGGSYGYTF
j_call: TRBJ2-2; v_call: TRBV6-5; d_call: TRBD1; clone_size: NA; cdr3_nt: TGTGCCAGCAGGGGACAGGGGGAGGTCGGGGAGCTGTTTTTT; cdr3_aa: CASRGQGEVGELFF
j_call: TRBJ2-2; v_call: TRBV18; d_call: NA; clone_size: NA; cdr3_nt: TGTGCCAGCTCACCAGTCGGGGTACCCGGGGAGCTGTTTTTT; cdr3_aa: CASSPVGVPGELFF
j_call: TRBJ1-1; v_call: TRBV6-1; d_call: NA; clone_size: once; cdr3_nt: TGTGCCGGCCAGGGGAAGGAGAACACTGAAGCTTTCTTT; cdr3_aa: CAGQGKENTEAFF
j_call: TRBJ1-4; v_call: TRBV11-2; d_call: NA; clone_size: NA; cdr3_nt: TGTGCCAGCAGCCGGGGAGAAAAACTGTTTTTT; cdr3_aa: CASSRGEKLFF
j_call: TRBJ2-5; v_call: TRBV4-2; d_call: TRBD2; clone_size: NA; cdr3_nt: TGTGCCAGCAGCCAGATTTGGGCGGGAGGGCCGTCAGAGACCCAGTACTTC; cdr3_aa: CASSQIWAGGPSETQYF
j_call: TRBJ2-7; v_call: TRBV18; d_call: TRBD1; clone_size: once; cdr3_nt: TGTGCCAGCTCACTTTCCGTGCTCCAGGGGGCCTACGAGCAGTACTTC; cdr3_aa: CASSLSVLQGAYEQYF
j_call: TRBJ2-7; v_call: TRBV3-1/TRBV3-2; d_call: NA; clone_size: NA; cdr3_nt: TGTGCCAGCAGCGTCACGGGACTGGACTCCTACGAGCAGTACTTC; cdr3_aa: CASSVTGLDSYEQYF
j_call: TRBJ1-5; v_call: TRBV27; d_call: NA; clone_size: NA; cdr3_nt: TGTGCCAGCAGAATCCAGGTCAATCAGCCCCAGCATTTT; cdr3_aa: CASRIQVNQPQHF
j_call: TRBJ1-5; v_call: TRBV19; d_call: TRBD1; clone_size: NA; cdr3_nt: TGTGCCAGTAGTTCTCTGGACAGGGTCGGCAATCAGCCCCAGCATTTT; cdr3_aa: CASSSLDRVGNQPQHF
j_call: TRBJ2-5; v_call: TRBV28; d_call: TRBD1; clone_size: NA; cdr3_nt: TGTGCCAGCAGTTTATGGACGACAGGGGCCAGGGAGACCCAGTACTTC; cdr3_aa: CASSLWTTGARETQYF
j_call: TRBJ2-3; v_call: TRBV5-1; d_call: TRBD2; clone_size: NA; cdr3_nt: TGCGCCAGCAGCTTAATAAGAAGCCTGGGACTAGCCGACACAGATACGCAGTATTTT; cdr3_aa: CASSLIRSLGLADTDTQYF
j_call: TRBJ1-6; v_call: TRBV5-6; d_call: NA; clone_size: NA; cdr3_nt: TGTGCCAGCAGGACTAGCGACAGCCGGTCACCCCTCCACTTT; cdr3_aa: CASRTSDSRSPLHF
j_call: TRBJ2-5; v_call: TRBV28; d_call: TRBD2; clone_size: NA; cdr3_nt: TGTGCCAGCAGTTCCCGTAAGTTGACTAGCGGGAGGAATCAAGAGACCCAGTACTTC; cdr3_aa: CASSSRKLTSGRNQETQYF
j_call: TRBJ1-2; v_call: TRBV11-2; d_call: NA; clone_size: NA; cdr3_nt: TGTGCCAGCAGCTTAGTAGGAGCTAACTATGGCTACACCTTC; cdr3_aa: CASSLVGANYGYTF
j_call: TRBJ2-7; v_call: TRBV28; d_call: TRBD2; clone_size: once; cdr3_nt: TGTGCCAGCAGCTCCAGTGTTAGCGGGATCTCCTACGAGCAGTACTTC; cdr3_aa: CASSSSVSGISYEQYF
j_call: TRBJ2-7; v_call: TRBV7-2; d_call: TRBD2; clone_size: NA; cdr3_nt: TGTGCCAGCAGCCCCAAGCGGGAGAGCTCCTACGAGCAGTACTTC; cdr3_aa: CASSPKRESSYEQYF
j_call: TRBJ2-3; v_call: TRBV5-6; d_call: NA; clone_size: NA; cdr3_nt: TGTGCCAGCAGCACCTGGGGGGGGCTAGGCACAGATACGCAGTATTTT; cdr3_aa: CASSTWGGLGTDTQYF
j_call: TRBJ1-3; v_call: TRBV7-2; d_call: TRBD1; clone_size: once; cdr3_nt: TGTGCCAGCAGCATACAGGGGCCAGGAAACACCATATATTTT; cdr3_aa: CASSIQGPGNTIYF
j_call: TRBJ2-3; v_call: TRBV19; d_call: TRBD1; clone_size: NA; cdr3_nt: TGTGCCAGTAGACCGGGACAGGGACGAACAGATACGCAGTATTTT; cdr3_aa: CASRPGQGRTDTQYF
j_call: TRBJ1-2; v_call: TRBV5-1; d_call: NA; clone_size: NA; cdr3_nt: TGCGCCAGCAGCTTTCAACAGGCCGATCTCGCCTACACCTTC; cdr3_aa: CASSFQQADLAYTF
j_call: TRBJ1-4; v_call: TRBV29-1; d_call: NA; clone_size: NA; cdr3_nt: TGCAGCGGCCAGTTTAATGAAAAACTGTTTTTT; cdr3_aa: CSGQFNEKLFF
j_call: TRBJ2-3; v_call: TRBV7-2; d_call: NA; clone_size: NA; cdr3_nt: TGTGCCAGCAGCTTAGTAGTAGGAGTGCCAGATACGCAGTATTTT; cdr3_aa: CASSLVVGVPDTQYF
j_call: TRBJ2-4; v_call: TRBV9; d_call: TRBD1; clone_size: once; cdr3_nt: TGTGCCAGCGGATCAGGGGGTGGGAACATTCAGTACTTC; cdr3_aa: CASGSGGGNIQYF
j_call: TRBJ2-7; v_call: TRBV7-2; d_call: NA; clone_size: NA; cdr3_nt: TGTGCCAGCAGCTTGACGGGACTCCGCGGGGAGGAGCAGTACTTC; cdr3_aa: CASSLTGLRGEEQYF
j_call: TRBJ2-2; v_call: TRBV7-3; d_call: NA; clone_size: NA; cdr3_nt: TGTGCCAGCAGCTCACGGGGCGGGGAAACGGGCGGGGAGCTGTTTTTT; cdr3_aa: CASSSRGGETGGELFF
j_call: TRBJ2-4; v_call: TRBV14; d_call: NA; clone_size: NA; cdr3_nt: TGTGCCAGCAGCCGCGGGACAGAAAATGAGGGCATTCAGTACTTC; cdr3_aa: CASSRGTENEGIQYF
j_call: TRBJ2-3; v_call: TRBV20-1; d_call: TRBD2; clone_size: NA; cdr3_nt: TGCAGTGCAAGTAGCGGGAGGGGGACAGATACGCAGTATTTT; cdr3_aa: CSASSGRGTDTQYF
j_call: TRBJ1-1; v_call: TRBV4-1; d_call: NA; clone_size: NA; cdr3_nt: TGCGCCAGCAGCCACATCGCCAGGGGCACTGAAGCTTTCTTT; cdr3_aa: CASSHIARGTEAFF
j_call: TRBJ2-2; v_call: TRBV5-6; d_call: TRBD2; clone_size: NA; cdr3_nt: TGTGCCAGCACCCCTAGCGGGACATACACCGGGGAGCTGTTTTTT; cdr3_aa: CASTPSGTYTGELFF
j_call: TRBJ2-2; v_call: TRBV6-5; d_call: NA; clone_size: few; cdr3_nt: TGTGCCAGCAGTTACAACCGGGAGCGAACCGGGGAGCTGTTTTTT; cdr3_aa: CASSYNRERTGELFF
j_call: TRBJ2-5; v_call: TRBV23-1; d_call: NA; clone_size: NA; cdr3_nt: TGCGCCAGCAGTCAATTTAACAGGGAAGAGACCCAGTACTTC; cdr3_aa: CASSQFNREETQYF
j_call: TRBJ2-3; v_call: TRBV9; d_call: TRBD1; clone_size: NA; cdr3_nt: TGTGCCAGCAGCGAGATAGGACAGGGGCAACATACGCAGTATTTT; cdr3_aa: CASSEIGQGQHTQYF
j_call: TRBJ2-1; v_call: TRBV7-8; d_call: NA; clone_size: NA; cdr3_nt: TGTGCCAGCAGCTCCGTCCAAACGGGGGGCGACTACAATGAGCAGTTCTTC; cdr3_aa: CASSSVQTGGDYNEQFF
j_call: TRBJ2-1; v_call: TRBV9; d_call: TRBD2; clone_size: NA; cdr3_nt: TGTGCCAGCAGCCCGACACTAGCGGGGTCCCACATTGGGAGCTCCTACAATGAGCAGTTCTTC; cdr3_aa: CASSPTLAGSHIGSSYNEQFF
j_call: TRBJ1-1; v_call: TRBV24-1; d_call: NA; clone_size: NA; cdr3_nt: TGTGCCACCAGTGAAGGGACACAGATTTTCTTT; cdr3_aa: CATSEGTQIFF
j_call: TRBJ2-2; v_call: TRBV5-4; d_call: NA; clone_size: NA; cdr3_nt: TGTGCCAGCAGCTTAGTCGAGGACACCGGGGAGCTGTTTTTT; cdr3_aa: CASSLVEDTGELFF
j_call: TRBJ2-3; v_call: TRBV19; d_call: TRBD1; clone_size: NA; cdr3_nt: TGTGCCAGTAGTCAGGGGGCGCATACAGATACGCAGTATTTT; cdr3_aa: CASSQGAHTDTQYF
j_call: TRBJ2-3; v_call: TRBV4-2; d_call: TRBD1; clone_size: NA; cdr3_nt: TGTGCCAGCAGCCAAGAGTCCAGGGGGTTTAGCACAGATACGCAGTATTTT; cdr3_aa: CASSQESRGFSTDTQYF
j_call: TRBJ2-6; v_call: TRBV24-1; d_call: TRBD1; clone_size: once; cdr3_nt: TGTGCCACCAGTGACAGACAGGGGGCCCCTGGGGCCAACGTCCTGACTTTC; cdr3_aa: CATSDRQGAPGANVLTF
j_call: TRBJ2-5; v_call: TRBV11-2; d_call: TRBD2; clone_size: NA; cdr3_nt: TGTGCCAGCAGCTTAGTGCTAGCGGAAATCTCTAAAGAGACCCAGTACTTC; cdr3_aa: CASSLVLAEISKETQYF
j_call: TRBJ2-1; v_call: TRBV20-1; d_call: TRBD2; clone_size: NA; cdr3_nt: TGCAGTGCTAGTGGGACTAGCGGGAGGAATGAGCAGTTCTTC; cdr3_aa: CSASGTSGRNEQFF
j_call: TRBJ1-2; v_call: TRBV19; d_call: TRBD1; clone_size: NA; cdr3_nt: TGTGCCAGTAGCCCCCGACAGGGAGCGGCTAACTATGGCTACACCTTC; cdr3_aa: CASSPRQGAANYGYTF
j_call: TRBJ1-2; v_call: TRBV28; d_call: NA; clone_size: NA; cdr3_nt: TGTGCCAGCGATAAGGGACAAGGCTATGGCTACACCTTC; cdr3_aa: CASDKGQGYGYTF
j_call: TRBJ2-7; v_call: TRBV5-1; d_call: TRBD1; clone_size: NA; cdr3_nt: TGCGCCAGCAGCCTCGGGACAGGGCGATGGGAGCAGTACTTC; cdr3_aa: CASSLGTGRWEQYF